The 13 T cell receptor beta chains in this list originate from one sample, sequenced in a study of CD8 T cells in Susac syndrome. With random hexamers, about 0.5 to 1 ug RNA was reverse transcribed. Each CDR3 protein is one row after TCRdb ran MiXCR on the immunoSEQ multiplex PCR reads. This table holds approximately 74,000 distinct CDR3 sequences, around 94% found once. The specimen sequenced was CD8+ T cells from PBMCs. The receptors derive from a human donor with Susac syndrome.

The CDR3 loop reads CASSFWSGNTGELFF. The CDR3 bases are TGTGCCAGCAGCTTTTGGTCAGGAAACACCGGGGAGCTGTTTTTT. This chain joins TRBV5-4 and TRBJ2-2, with D unclear. Deletions cut 2 bases from V and 2 bases from J, with 10 bases between. There are 15 residues in the CDR3. Germline CDR1 is SGHNT and CDR2 is YYREEE (reference sequence).

Worth noting for this clonotype: A read error may account for a junction end that differs from germline. This chain links TRBV7-7 with TRBJ2-1; 8 positions agree with TRBD2. There are 16 residues in the CDR3. Germline CDR1 and CDR2: SSHAT and FNYEAQ (reference sequence). CDR3 protein: CASSSLAGSSYNEQFF. In DNA, the CDR3 is TGTGCTAGCAGCTCCCTAGCGGGTAGCTCCTACAATGAGCAGTTCTTC.

V gene TRBV27 combines with J gene TRBJ2-1, with D hard to call. Germline CDR1 reads MNHEY; CDR2 reads SMNVEV (reference sequence). V gave up 2 bases and J gave up 4 bases, with 6 bases separating them. CDR3 length equals 13 residues. The chain's CDR3 is CASSLVVYNEQFF. The CDR3 nucleotides read TGTGCCAGCAGTTTAGTAGTATACAATGAGCAGTTCTTC.

The V gene is TRBV21-1, the J gene TRBJ2-5. TRBV21-1 is listed as a pseudogene. The length of the CDR3 is 14 residues. CDR3 coding DNA: TGTGCCAGCAGCAAACAGGAAAAGAGGGAGACCCAGTACTTC. This translates into CASSKQEKRETQYF.

The CDR3 is CASRRPADEKLFF. Here the CDR3 DNA reads TGTGCCAGTAGGAGGCCGGCGGATGAAAAACTGTTTTTT. The rearrangement links TRBV19 to TRBJ1-4; D unclear. Trimming shortened V by 6 bases and J by 6 bases, and 11 bases separated the two germline ends. CDR1 and CDR2 from the germline V gene are LNHDA and SQIVND (reference sequence). CDR3 length: 13 amino acids.

V usage is TRBV7-3 and J usage is TRBJ2-1; no reliable D call. This CDR3 comprises 13 residues. Trimming pared 3 bases from V and 0 bases from J, leaving 3 bases between. The germline V gene encodes CDR1 SGHTA and CDR2 FQGTGA. The DNA of the CDR3 is TGTGCCAGCAGCTTTGACTCCTACAATGAGCAGTTCTTC. Its protein is CASSFDSYNEQFF.

The gene calls are TRBV24-1 and TRBJ1-4; no reliable D call. Trimming stripped 9 bases from V and 8 bases from J, with 15 bases between. This CDR3 contains 13 residues. Per germline, CDR1 KGHDR and CDR2 SFDVKD. CDR3: CATSDGVAEKLFF. CDR3 nucleotide sequence: TGTGCCACCTCGGACGGGGTCGCCGAAAAACTGTTTTTT.

The chain uses TRBV2 and TRBJ1-5, with D unresolved. There are 14 residues in the CDR3. V lost 1 base to trimming and J lost 0 bases, with 4 bases between them. From germline, CDR1 is SNHLY and CDR2 FYNNEI. The CDR3 region has the DNA TGTGCCAGCAGTGAAGGGGATAGCAATCAGCCCCAGCATTTT. Protein product: CASSEGDSNQPQHF.

The gene calls are TRBV6-5 and TRBJ2-5; TRBD1 matches at 7 bases. Trimming removed 6 bases from V and 5 bases from J; junction bases left unmatched: 6. This CDR3 is 13 amino acids long. Germline CDR1 reads MNHEY; CDR2 reads SVGAGI. CDR3 in amino acids: CASSGQERETQYF. As DNA, the CDR3 is TGTGCCAGCAGCGGACAGGAGAGGGAGACCCAGTACTTC.

This chain joins TRBV30 and TRBJ1-5; D uncertain. The CDR3 covers 13 residues. Germline V CDR1 and CDR2: GTSNPN, SVGIG (reference sequence). V gave up 1 base and J gave up 7 bases, with 11 bases separating them. CDR3 in amino acids: CAWSERTGQPQHF. The CDR3 DNA reads as TGTGCCTGGAGTGAACGAACTGGGCAGCCCCAGCATTTT.

This clonotype was picked up a small number of times. The chain links TRBV4-1 to TRBJ2-3, with TRBD2 identical over 10 bases. CDR1 MGHRA and CDR2 YSYEKL come from the germline V gene. CDR3 length: 18 amino acids. Trimming at V came to 0 bases and at J to 8 bases, leaving 14 bases not matched to a gene. The CDR3 protein is CASSQDRLGAGGQGTQYF. The CDR3 region has the DNA TGCGCCAGCAGCCAAGACCGCCTCGGAGCGGGAGGGCAGGGTACGCAGTATTTT.

The chain couples TRBV12-3 or TRBV12-4 to TRBJ2-5; possibly TRBD1 or TRBD2 for D (6 bases each). V shed 5 bases and J shed 0 bases, with 16 bases lying between them. This CDR3 has 16 residues. This CDR3 reads CASSAGLGGHQETQYF. The CDR3 DNA reads as TGTGCCAGCAGTGCCGGGTTGGGGGGCCACCAAGAGACCCAGTACTTC.

The J gene is TRBJ2-5, the V gene TRBV9; D is undetermined. From germline, CDR1 is SGDLS and CDR2 YYNGEE. Trimming cost V 0 bases and J 0 bases, with 9 bases left between them. This CDR3 spans 15 amino acids. CDR3 nucleotides: TGTGCCAGCAGCGTAGGAAACAGCAACCAAGAGACCCAGTACTTC. Protein sequence: CASSVGNSNQETQYF.